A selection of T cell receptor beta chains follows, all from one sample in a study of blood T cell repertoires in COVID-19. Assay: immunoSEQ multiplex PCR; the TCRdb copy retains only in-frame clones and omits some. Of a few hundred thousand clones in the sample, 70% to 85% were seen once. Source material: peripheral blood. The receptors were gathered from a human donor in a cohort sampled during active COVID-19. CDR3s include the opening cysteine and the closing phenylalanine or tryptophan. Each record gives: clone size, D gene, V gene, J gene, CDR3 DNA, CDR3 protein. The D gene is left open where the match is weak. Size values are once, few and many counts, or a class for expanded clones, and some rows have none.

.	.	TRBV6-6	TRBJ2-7	TGTGCCAGCAGAAAACTCGGGGGCTCCTACGAGCAGTACTTC	CASRKLGGSYEQYF
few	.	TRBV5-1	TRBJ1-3	TGCGCCAGCACTCGAGGAAGAGGAAACACCATATATTTT	CASTRGRGNTIYF
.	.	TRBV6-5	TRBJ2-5	TGTGCCAGCAGCCTTCGAGGAGTGGAGACCCAGTACTTC	CASSLRGVETQYF
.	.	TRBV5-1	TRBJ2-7	TGCGCCAGCAGCTTGGGTCCGGGGAACGAGCAGTACTTC	CASSLGPGNEQYF
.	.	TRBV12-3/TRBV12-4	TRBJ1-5	TGTGCCAGCAGCCTCGGGGGGCAGCAGCCCCAGCATTTT	CASSLGGQQPQHF
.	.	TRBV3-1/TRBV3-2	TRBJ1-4	TGTGCCAGCAGCCAAGATCTTGGGGGGGGAAGTGAAAAACTGTTTTTT	CASSQDLGGGSEKLFF
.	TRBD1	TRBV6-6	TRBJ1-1	TGTGCCAGCAGTTTCACAGGGGCCAACACTGAAGCTTTCTTT	CASSFTGANTEAFF
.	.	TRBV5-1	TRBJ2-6	TGCGCCAGCAGCTTGGTCACTAGTCCGTTGTCTGGGGCCAACGTCCTGACTTTC	CASSLVTSPLSGANVLTF
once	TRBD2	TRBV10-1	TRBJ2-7	TGCGCCAGCAGGGAACTAGCGGGAGGGCCAAGGGGAGGAGAGCAGTACTTC	CASRELAGGPRGGEQYF
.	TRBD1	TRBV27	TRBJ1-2	TGTGCCAGCAGTTCCCTCCCGACAGGGGATTTCACCTTC	CASSSLPTGDFTF
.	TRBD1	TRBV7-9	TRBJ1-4	TGTGCCAGCAGCTTAAATCCCGGGACAGGGCCGAGTGAAAAACTGTTTTTT	CASSLNPGTGPSEKLFF
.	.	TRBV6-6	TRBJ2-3	TGTGCCAGCAGTTACGGGCCGGGGACAGATACGCAGTATTTT	CASSYGPGTDTQYF
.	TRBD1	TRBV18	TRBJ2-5	TGTGCCAGCTCACCGGGACAGTACCAAGAGACCCAGTACTTC	CASSPGQYQETQYF
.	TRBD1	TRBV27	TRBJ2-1	TGTGCCAGCAGTTTTGAGAGGACAGGGCCCTCCCCATACAATGAGCAGTTCTTC	CASSFERTGPSPYNEQFF
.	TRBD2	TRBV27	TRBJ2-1	TGTGCCAGCAGTTTAACGGGGGGTGGCTACAATGAGCAGTTCTTC	CASSLTGGGYNEQFF
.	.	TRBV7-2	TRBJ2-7	TGTGCCAGCAGCTTAATCGGGGAAATTTACGAGCAGTACTTC	CASSLIGEIYEQYF
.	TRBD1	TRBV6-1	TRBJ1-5	TGTGCCAGCATTAAAGCCGGGACAGGGGGCAATCAGCCCCAGCATTTT	CASIKAGTGGNQPQHF
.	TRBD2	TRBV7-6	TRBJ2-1	TGTGCCAGCAGCTTAGCCGGGACTACGCTAAATGAGCAGTTCTTC	CASSLAGTTLNEQFF
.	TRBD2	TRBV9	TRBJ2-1	TGTGCCAGCAGCGCCGAACTAGCGGGAGGGAACAATGAGCAGTTCTTC	CASSAELAGGNNEQFF